This entry concerns a single T cell receptor beta chain. The PCR had 60 Vbeta and 13 Jbeta primers. Data came from immunoSEQ multiplex PCR; TCRdb stores just in-frame clones and leaves some out. The sample table sets out under 150,000 clones. The data were obtained in a study of cytomegalovirus exposure and HLA in healthy donors. CDR1 is MRHNA and CDR2 is SNTAGT in the germline V gene. V shed 6 bases and J 6 bases; nucleotides not matched to a gene: 1. The CDR3 is 11 amino acids. The receptor was isolated from a woman between 40 and 50 years old in good health and CMV-seronegative. Sequenced: PBMCs. The V and J genes are TRBV6-4 and TRBJ1-1, with 7 nucleotides matching TRBD1. The CDR3 loop is CASSGQAEAFF. CDR3 DNA: TGTGCCAGCAGCGGACAGGCTGAAGCTTTCTTT.